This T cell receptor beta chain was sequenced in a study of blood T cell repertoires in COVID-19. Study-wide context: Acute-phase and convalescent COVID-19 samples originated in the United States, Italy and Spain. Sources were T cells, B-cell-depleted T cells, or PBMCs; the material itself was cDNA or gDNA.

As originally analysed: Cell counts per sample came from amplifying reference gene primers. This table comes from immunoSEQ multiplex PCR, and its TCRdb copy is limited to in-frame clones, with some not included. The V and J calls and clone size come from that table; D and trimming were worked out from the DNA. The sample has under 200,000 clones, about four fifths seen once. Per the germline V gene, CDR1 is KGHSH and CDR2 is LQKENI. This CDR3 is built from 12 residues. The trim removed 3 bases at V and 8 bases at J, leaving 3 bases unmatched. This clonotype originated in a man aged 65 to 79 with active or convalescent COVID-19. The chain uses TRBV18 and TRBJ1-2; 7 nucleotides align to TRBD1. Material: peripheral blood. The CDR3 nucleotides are TGTGCCAGCTCACCGGTAGGGGGCGGCTACACCTTC. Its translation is CASSPVGGGYTF.